Detailed here is one T cell receptor beta chain. In this sample, this clone turned up a few times. Its binding antigen is unknown. No base-level quality is on record; no much larger clone is a single base apart. The entry originates in a study of cytomegalovirus exposure and HLA in healthy donors (TCRdb year 2017). About the investigation overall: According to an earlier analysis of a few hundred of the donors, 150 million to 200 million T cells yielded 120 million or so unique TCR beta sequences and approximately 300 Gb of sequence data. Roughly 300 gigabases of sequencing data and tens of millions of unique TCR sequences were included in an early release covering roughly 600 HLA-typed donors. Of the approximately 400 genotyped donors, 65% to 90% fell in the genetic ancestry cluster associated with self-reported Caucasian donors. The study was designed to test whether signatures of past pathogen exposure could be identified by cataloging public T cell receptors. The study used immunosequencing to profile the T cell repertoires of 666 subjects and linked those repertoires to cytomegalovirus serostatus. A separate validation cohort of approximately 120 different subjects was used in addition to the roughly 700-subject first cohort. The study combined high-throughput TCR immunosequencing, statistical association of individual TCRs with disease status, and machine learning to predict cytomegalovirus infection status. To study patterns of TCR occurrence, a later analysis re-analyzed previously published TCR beta repertoires from more than 550 donors and added high-resolution HLA genotyping. Rather than drawing on any new phenotypic data, the later analysis identified candidate immune exposures from TCR beta sequences and the way those sequences occurred across donors. To decide whether each TCR beta V gene segment behaved as functional or pseudogenic, an earlier analysis of 587 of the donors relied on high-throughput TCR beta sequencing. Alongside the repertoire data, information on donor age, sex, ethnicity and CMV serostatus was compiled. In a later genetic analysis, genome-wide SNP genotypes for about three fifths of the 666 donors were used, and that subset was treated as a discovery cohort. Every repertoire in the discovery cohort had been generated on one and the same sequencing platform. Both class I and class II loci were covered by HLA typing, at four-digit resolution. Typing coverage differed by locus: A, B, C, DRB1 and DQB1 were typed in roughly 620-630 donors, DQA1 in 522, DPA1 in some 600, and DPB1 in approximately 450. Four or five DR-DQ haplotypes were handled as single units for association and clustering because linkage in the cohort was strong. Among roughly 400 genotyped donors of the cohort, an average of roughly 240,000 unique TCR beta nucleotide sequences were sequenced per donor, around 20% of them non-productive.

Inclusive of the bounding cysteine and phenylalanine, the CDR3 is 18 residues long. Only the CDR3 region is kept as DNA, spanning 54 bases read in frame from base 1. The germline V end is reduced by 3 bases and the J end by 1 base; junction bases left unmatched: 9. CDR1 and CDR2 are drawn from the germline V gene: SGDLS, YYNGEE. Libraries were built with the immunoSEQ multiplex PCR assay. For the multiplex PCR, a mixture combining 60 forward primers for TCR Vbeta segments and 13 reverse primers for TCR Jbeta segments was used. The CDR3 region of rearranged TCR beta genes was amplified from genomic DNA by a multiplex PCR assay. The Illumina HiSeq System was used to sequence the amplified TCR beta libraries as 87-base-pair reads. In the source study's methods: A later analysis tallied 70 million to 100 million unique TCR beta chains across the 666 repertoires, and approximately 12 million of those chains were shared by two or more donors. A nearest-neighbor algorithm error-corrected the raw reads and collapsed the reads into unique sequences, merging closely related sequences to remove PCR and sequencing errors. Alignment of CDR3 sequences to IMGT reference sequences was used to assign V, D and J gene segments. Each retained sequence needed at least a six-nucleotide match to both a V gene segment and a J gene segment. A rearrangement counted as productive if the CDR3 had no stop codons and remained in frame with V and J, and every other rearrangement counted as non-productive. CDR3 was defined according to IMGT convention as the region running from the second conserved V-encoded cysteine to the conserved J-encoded phenylalanine. In an earlier analysis of 550 to 650 of the donors, sequences lacking an unambiguous match to a single V gene segment were excluded. In an earlier analysis of some 590 of the donors, a V segment was called functional when productive rearrangements were above 56.7%, and segregating when the standard deviation between donors exceeded 5%. A statistical classification framework was built for diagnosing cytomegalovirus status from the catalog of TCR beta chain sequences. V and J gene assignment, in a later analysis, came from comparing TCR nucleotide sequences with IMGT/GENE-DB human TR gene sequences. Using the TCRdist pipeline, a later analysis assigned CDR3 sequences along with most-parsimonious VDJ recombination scenarios. In a later analysis, each TCR beta chain was defined by its CDR3 amino acid sequence together with its V-gene family, and reads without a unique V-gene family were excluded. A later analysis removed 600 or so highly shared, low-generation-probability nucleotide sequences to deal with suspected cross-contamination and a sequencing artifact. A later analysis calculated a clonal expansion index for each public chain from normalized within-repertoire ranks of inferred template counts. Generation probabilities in a later analysis came from a VDJ recombination model fitted to out-of-frame rearrangements, and those results were checked against IGoR. In a later analysis, hypergeometric tests were used to score TCR-TCR, TCR-HLA and TCR-CMV co-occurrence, with a repertoire-size bias correction applied to TCR pairs. To estimate false discovery rates, a later analysis permuted the HLA or CMV assignments 20 times. A later analysis grouped co-occurring TCRs with DBSCAN, adding TCRdist sequence similarity when clustering within HLA-allele-positive subsets. Co-occurrence clustering excluded repertoires with fewer than 30,000 or more than 120,000 public chains, plus five with anomalous nucleotide sharing. This is the immuneACCESS table as TCRdb keeps it, with only in-frame sequences that have V and J called. A part of the clones is gone; compared with another copy, unresolved V genes explain less than half, and the rest is unexplained. The DNA gave D and trimming, while V, J and clone size come from that table. Across this sample there are 150,000 to 200,000 clones, with 62% seen only once. Around 3.2% of the sample is in the top ten clones.

Here is what the overall study found, with its caveats: Only TCR beta chains were sequenced in this cohort, and the absence of alpha or paired-chain data limited detectable features. A further reported finding was that TCR beta sequences accurately predicted the HLA-A and HLA-B alleles for most subjects in the first cohort. In a later analysis, the rate of TCR association differed among HLA loci, with DRB1 alleles having the most associated TCRs and HLA-C alleles having the fewest. It was suggested by the authors that the approach could potentially be generalized to other disease states and immunological phenotypes. In the study, around 160 TCR beta chains were listed as associated with cytomegalovirus. CMV serostatus was the only immune exposure information available for the cohort. Broadly in line with IMGT annotations, most TCR beta V segments showed up in productive rearrangements about 90% or about 30% of the time in an earlier analysis of several hundred of the donors. The classifier was reported to diagnose cytomegalovirus status with high specificity and sensitivity in both the original cohort and the validation cohort. A cluster of highly shared sequence variants was judged likely to represent a technical artifact of the sequencing pipeline. Linkage disequilibrium might explain the correlated functional status among segregating V segments, but an unknown experimental factor could not be excluded. Three of the identified cytomegalovirus-associated TCR beta chains were confirmed in vitro to be specific for cytomegalovirus antigens. According to a later genetic analysis, donors in an Asian-associated ancestry cluster had fewer N-insertions in productive TCRs than the roughly 670-donor mean. Compared with equally common non-associated chains, HLA-associated TCR beta chains in a later analysis were more clonally expanded and had lower generation probabilities. Because HLA typing was missing for some donors at each locus, association tests included only the typed subset. Because the 87-base-pair reads could not distinguish some IMGT-functional V segments, including TRBV6-2 and TRBV6-3, those segments were excluded. In a later analysis, most CMV-associated TCR beta chains were found to appear HLA-restricted, with HLA associations seemingly driven largely by CMV exposure. In a later analysis, around 15,000 TCR beta sequences were associated with specific HLA alleles at a false discovery rate of 0.05. Strong co-occurrence of HLA alleles, especially DR and DQ, made assigning TCR associations to individual alleles difficult. A later genetic analysis associated a missense DCLRE1C variant with V-gene and J-gene trimming of TCR beta chains, and an independent cohort replicated the association. In a later analysis, several top co-occurrence clusters were reported to appear linked to parvovirus B19, influenza, CMV and Epstein-Barr virus. Sequencing depth was assumed to be roughly uniform across donors in the presence/absence analyses, though that assumption may not hold. About 17 rarely observed V segments, including chromosome 9 orphons, were excluded from the earlier analysis of a few hundred of the donors because counts were too low. Across donors, most TCR sequences were observed very rarely, whereas some public TCRs were present in many individuals.

In total, more than 500 healthy bone marrow donors made up the cohort. At the time of sampling, every cohort member was nominally healthy, though immune exposures that went unrecorded were likely present. The donor was CMV seronegative and was included in the group of under 450 seronegative cohort members. Every donor gave a peripheral blood sample, and the peripheral blood mononuclear cells from that sample were used for TCR beta sequencing. The Qiagen DNeasy Blood Extraction Kit was used to extract genomic DNA from the blood cell samples. Specimen: PBMCs. This sequence originates from a man aged 40-55 years in good health and CMV-seronegative. The V and J segments used are TRBV9 and TRBJ2-3; 12 central bases correspond to TRBD2. The sequenced DNA: TGTGCCAGCAGCGGACCTAGCGGGGGGGCCTGGGGCACAGATACGCAGTATTTT. This is translated as CASSGPSGGAWGTDTQYF.